The 19 T cell receptor beta chains reported below all come from one sample, sequenced in a study of post-analysis software for immune sequencing data. General study findings and limits: Included in a set of roughly 5 TRBV segments more frequent in patients than controls were TRBV5-6, TRBV5-1 and TRBV20-1.

These receptors are not linked to any known antigen. Prepared libraries of TCR beta cDNA carried unique molecular identifiers. TCRdb used MiXCR to reprocess the PCR reads, holding one entry per CDR3 protein. Counted here are some 690,000 distinct CDR3 sequences, about 27% occurring once; the ten biggest clones make up around 0.56%. Sequencing was performed on blood. The source of these receptors is a girl between 5 and 17 years old with multiple sclerosis.

This clonotype came up a few times. The rearrangement joins TRBV12-3 or TRBV12-4 to TRBJ2-1; D could derive from TRBD1 or TRBD2 (6 bases each). CDR3 length equals 15 residues. Trimming stripped 6 bases from V and 13 bases from J, with 25 bases between. The CDR3 sequence: CASSPLSGAEETQFF. The DNA of the CDR3 is TGTGCCAGCAGCCCCCTCTCGGGGGCAGAGGAGACCCAGTTCTTC.

The table lists this clonotype with a few counts. The genes are TRBV3-1 and TRBJ2-1; D remains unclear. Trimming took 2 bases from V and 13 from J, leaving 15 bases between them. There are 13 residues in the CDR3. The germline V gene encodes CDR1 LGHDT and CDR2 YNNKEL (reference sequence). The CDR3 DNA sequence: TGTGCCAGCAGCCAAAAAACGGCACTACCCCAGTTCTTC. It encodes CASSQKTALPQFF.

The CDR3 DNA follows: TGTGCCAGCAGTGAACAGGGGGCCACTAATGAAAAACTGTTTTTT. Its protein product is CASSEQGATNEKLFF. The J gene is TRBJ1-4, the V gene TRBV2; the match to TRBD1 covers 8 bases. This CDR3 has 15 residues. Germline CDR1 and CDR2: SNHLY and FYNNEI. V trimming: 2 bases; J trimming: 2 bases; junction bases outside the gene matches: 1.

The V gene is TRBV5-1, the J gene TRBJ1-4; D might be TRBD1 (5 bases). Germline lookup yields CDR1 SGHRS and CDR2 YFSETQ. The CDR3 totals 16 residues. Trimming removed 2 bases from V and 0 bases from J, with 11 bases in between. This CDR3 reads CASSFVGASTNEKLFF. The CDR3 nucleotides are TGCGCCAGCAGCTTCGTCGGGGCGTCAACTAATGAAAAACTGTTTTTT.

This clonotype was observed a few times. V is TRBV20-1 and J is TRBJ2-5; 8 nucleotides match TRBD2. CDR3 length equals 16 residues. Looked up from germline, CDR1 is DFQATT and CDR2 is SNEGSKA (reference sequence). The trim removed 1 base at V and 1 base at J, leaving 8 bases unmatched. This chain's CDR3 is CSARGRLANPQETQYF. CDR3 nucleotide sequence: TGCAGTGCTAGAGGGCGACTAGCGAATCCCCAAGAGACCCAGTACTTC.

The J gene is TRBJ2-6, the V gene TRBV11-1; the D is unclear. The CDR3 is 16 amino acids. Trimming took off 5 bases at V and 2 bases at J, with 13 bases between the two ends. From germline, CDR1 is SGHAT and CDR2 FQDESV (reference sequence). The CDR3 DNA follows: TGTGCCAGCAGCAACCCCGGCACAACTGGGGCCAACGTCCTGACTTTC. Protein: CASSNPGTTGANVLTF.

V gene TRBV20-1 combines with J gene TRBJ2-1; the match to TRBD2 covers 9 bases. Germline CDR1 reads DFQATT; CDR2 reads SNEGSKA (reference sequence). V lost 6 bases and J lost 9; bases outside the gene matches: 6. CDR3 length equals 12 residues. For the CDR3, the DNA is TGCAGTGCCTCGCGGGAGGGCCCTGAGCAGTTCTTC. Translated: CSASREGPEQFF.

The chain couples TRBV6-2 or TRBV6-3 to TRBJ1-2, with TRBD1 as a possible D gene (6 bases). Germline assignment: CDR1 MNHEY and CDR2 SVGEGT. This CDR3 comprises 15 residues. V lost 6 bases to trimming and J lost 8 bases, with 22 bases between them. The CDR3 DNA sequence: TGTGCCAGCAGACGCTCAACCGGGACACGGGGAGGCTACACCTTC. Translation gives CASRRSTGTRGGYTF.

This chain joins TRBV10-3 and TRBJ2-5; the D is unclear. CDR1 and CDR2 (germline): ENHRY, SYGVKD. Trimming removed 0 bases at V and 1 base at J, with 9 bases between. This CDR3 spans 15 amino acids. The CDR3 bases are TGTGCCATCAGTGAGTCGATTATCCGCCAAGAGACCCAGTACTTC. Translation gives CAISESIIRQETQYF.

This clonotype turned up a few times. This chain joins TRBV11-2 and TRBJ2-3, with D maybe TRBD2 (7 bases). Germline V gene lookup returns CDR1 SGHAT and CDR2 FQNNGV. The CDR3 is 17 residues long. V was trimmed by 5 bases and J by 4 bases, leaving 22 bases between them. CDR3 in DNA: TGTGCCAGCAGCCGGAGGGGGGGGAGGGCCCCCCCAGATACGCAGTATTTT. As protein: CASSRRGGRAPPDTQYF.

The sample holds a few counts of this clonotype. The chain is built from TRBV28 and TRBJ2-1, with no clear D. The CDR3 totals 15 residues. V was shortened by 3 bases and J by 0 bases, with 9 bases between the two germline ends. Germline loops: CDR1 MDHEN, CDR2 SYDVKM. CDR3 amino acids: CASSFPASSYNEQFF. In DNA, the CDR3 is TGTGCCAGCAGTTTCCCCGCGAGCTCCTACAATGAGCAGTTCTTC.

The chain couples TRBV11-2 to TRBJ2-7; 10 positions agree with TRBD2. The germline CDR1 and CDR2 sequences are SGHAT and FQNNGV. The CDR3 loop spans 15 amino acids. V gave up 5 bases and J gave up 4 bases; unmatched junction bases: 8. This CDR3 is CASSPVASGSYEQYF. The CDR3 DNA sequence: TGTGCCAGCAGCCCGGTGGCTAGCGGGAGTTACGAGCAGTACTTC.

The CDR3, as DNA: TGCGCCAGCAGCTTCGGCCCTAGCGGGAGTTATGAGCAGTTCTTC. Protein product: CASSFGPSGSYEQFF. The genes are TRBV5-1 and TRBJ2-1; 10 bases align to TRBD2. The J segment lost 8 bases and the V segment lost 2 bases, leaving 7 bases of the junction unmatched. CDR3 length: 15 residues. CDR1 and CDR2 (germline): SGHRS, YFSETQ.

The chain is built from TRBV3-1 and TRBJ2-5; D unresolved. V was clipped by 2 bases and J by 5 bases, with 12 bases between them. CDR3 length: 14 amino acids. Germline-derived CDR1 and CDR2 are LGHDT and YNNKEL (reference sequence). CDR3 region: CASSQTQFGETQYF. CDR3 nucleotides: TGTGCCAGCAGCCAAACTCAGTTCGGGGAGACCCAGTACTTC.

The sample holds a few counts of this clonotype. CDR3 nucleotides: TGCGCCAGCAGCCGGGCTCCCGGACTAGCGGGAGGGACAGATACGCAGTATTTT. This gives the protein CASSRAPGLAGGTDTQYF. The rearrangement links TRBV4-3 to TRBJ2-3; TRBD2 matches 15 bases. Germline values: CDR1 LGHNA, CDR2 YSLEER. This CDR3 has 18 residues. With V trimmed by 4 bases and J by 3 bases, 8 bases remained unmatched.

The V and J genes are TRBV10-3 and TRBJ2-5; the D gene could be TRBD1 or TRBD2 (5 bases each). V gave up 3 bases and J gave up 5 bases, with 19 bases separating them. The CDR3 covers 16 residues. Germline lookup yields CDR1 ENHRY and CDR2 SYGVKD. This CDR3 is CAISDPGTISRETQYF. CDR3 in DNA: TGTGCCATCAGTGACCCCGGGACCATCTCACGGGAGACCCAGTACTTC.

This rearrangement joins TRBV5-1 to TRBJ1-6; weak D call: TRBD1 (6 bases). Germline assignment: CDR1 SGHRS and CDR2 YFSETQ. V was trimmed by 1 base and J by 16 bases, leaving 12 bases between them. This CDR3 spans 12 amino acids. CDR3 protein: CASSLKGEVLHF. The CDR3 nucleotides are TGCGCCAGCAGCTTGAAGGGGGAGGTTCTCCACTTT.

The chain employs TRBV20-1 and TRBJ2-1, with D possibly TRBD2 on 5 matching bases. V lost 2 bases and J 7 bases, leaving 21 bases between the germline ends. Per the germline V gene, CDR1 is DFQATT and CDR2 is SNEGSKA (reference sequence). This CDR3 is built from 16 residues. The chain's CDR3 is CSARLLSGRLVNEQFF. CDR3 bases: TGCAGTGCTAGATTGTTGAGCGGTCGCCTAGTGAATGAGCAGTTCTTC.

This clonotype was seen a handful of times. The genes are TRBV6-5 and TRBJ2-1, with 8 bases matching TRBD1. CDR1 is MNHEY and CDR2 is SVGAGI in the germline V gene. V lost 7 bases to trimming and J lost 3 bases; unmatched junction nucleotides: 5. The CDR3 runs 14 residues. CDR3 in DNA: TGTGCCAGCACCGTACAGGGGGGCTACAATGAGCAGTTCTTC. Its translation is CASTVQGGYNEQFF.